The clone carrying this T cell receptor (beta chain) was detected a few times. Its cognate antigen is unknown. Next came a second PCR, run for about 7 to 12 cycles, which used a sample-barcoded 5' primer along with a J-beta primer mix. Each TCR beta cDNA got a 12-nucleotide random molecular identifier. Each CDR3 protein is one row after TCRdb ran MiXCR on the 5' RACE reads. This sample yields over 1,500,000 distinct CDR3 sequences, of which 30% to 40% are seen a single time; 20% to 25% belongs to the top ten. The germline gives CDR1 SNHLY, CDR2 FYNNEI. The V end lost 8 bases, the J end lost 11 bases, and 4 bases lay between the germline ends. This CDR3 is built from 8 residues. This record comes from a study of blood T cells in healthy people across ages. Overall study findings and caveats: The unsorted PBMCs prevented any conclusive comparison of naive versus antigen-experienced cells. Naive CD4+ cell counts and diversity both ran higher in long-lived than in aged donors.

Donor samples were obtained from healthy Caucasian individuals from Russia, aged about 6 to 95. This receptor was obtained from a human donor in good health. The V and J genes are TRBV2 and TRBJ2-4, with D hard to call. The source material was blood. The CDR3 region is CASSVQYF. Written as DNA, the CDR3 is TGTGCCAGCTCGGTTCAGTACTTC.